What follows is one T cell receptor (beta chain) and its context. Its cognate antigen is unknown. The CD4+ fraction was divided into a CD45RA+ naive subset and a CD45RA-negative memory subset. CDR1 and CDR2 from the germline V gene are SGHNT and YYREEE (reference sequence). The CDR3 runs 16 residues. V was shortened by 3 bases and J by 3 bases, with 15 bases between the two germline ends. The data were obtained in a study of shared clonotypes between healthy human individuals. About the research overall: A donor's plate count was three for CD4 naive and three for CD4 memory; CD8 naive had two and CD8 memory one. Study-wide results and caveats: Shared clonotypes: 4.5% to 5% naive CD4, about 4% naive CD8, under 2.5% memory CD4, more than 0.3% memory CD8.

Repertoires were generated with immunoSEQ multiplex PCR, while TCRdb's copy carries only in-frame clones and drops some. The sample has 2 million to 3 million clones, roughly nine tenths seen once; the top ten hold over 0.12%. The sequence derives from a man aged 18 to 30 in good health. The material sequenced was naive CD4+ T cells sorted from blood. Subset: CD45RA+ positively selected. The chain has TRBV5-4 and TRBJ1-4, with TRBD1 as a possible D gene (6 bases). The CDR3 sequence is CASSSGGTTANEKLFF. The CDR3 coding sequence is TGTGCCAGCAGCTCCGGCGGGACAACAGCTAATGAAAAACTGTTTTTT.